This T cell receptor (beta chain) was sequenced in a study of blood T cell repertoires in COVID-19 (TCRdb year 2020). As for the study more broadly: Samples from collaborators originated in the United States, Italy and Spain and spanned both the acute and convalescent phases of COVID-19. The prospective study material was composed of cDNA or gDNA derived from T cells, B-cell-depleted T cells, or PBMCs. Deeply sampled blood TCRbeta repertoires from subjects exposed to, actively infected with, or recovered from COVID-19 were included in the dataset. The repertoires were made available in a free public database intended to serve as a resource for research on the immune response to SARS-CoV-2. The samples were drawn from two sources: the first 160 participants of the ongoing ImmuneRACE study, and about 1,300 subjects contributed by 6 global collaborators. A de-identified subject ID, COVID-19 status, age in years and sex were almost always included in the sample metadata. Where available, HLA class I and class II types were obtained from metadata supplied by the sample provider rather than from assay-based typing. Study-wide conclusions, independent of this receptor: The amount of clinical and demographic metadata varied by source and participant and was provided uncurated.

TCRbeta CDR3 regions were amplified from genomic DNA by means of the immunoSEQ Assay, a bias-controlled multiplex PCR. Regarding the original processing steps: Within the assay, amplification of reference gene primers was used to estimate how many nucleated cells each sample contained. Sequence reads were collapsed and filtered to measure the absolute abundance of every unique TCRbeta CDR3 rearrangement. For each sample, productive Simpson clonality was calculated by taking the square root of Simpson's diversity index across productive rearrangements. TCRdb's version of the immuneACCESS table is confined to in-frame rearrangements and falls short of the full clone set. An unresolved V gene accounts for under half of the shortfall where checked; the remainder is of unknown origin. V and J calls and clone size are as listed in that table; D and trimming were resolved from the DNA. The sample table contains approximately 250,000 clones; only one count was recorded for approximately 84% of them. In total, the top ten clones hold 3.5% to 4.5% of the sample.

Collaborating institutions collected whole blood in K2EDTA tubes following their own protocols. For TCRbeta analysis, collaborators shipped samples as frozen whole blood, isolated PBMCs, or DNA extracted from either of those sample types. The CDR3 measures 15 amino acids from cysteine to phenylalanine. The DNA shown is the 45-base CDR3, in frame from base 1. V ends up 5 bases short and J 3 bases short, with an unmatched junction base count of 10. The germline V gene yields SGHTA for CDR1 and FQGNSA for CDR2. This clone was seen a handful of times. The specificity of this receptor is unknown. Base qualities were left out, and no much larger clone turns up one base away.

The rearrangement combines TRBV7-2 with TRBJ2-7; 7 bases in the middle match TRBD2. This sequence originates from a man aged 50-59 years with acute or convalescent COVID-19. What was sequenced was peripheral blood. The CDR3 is CASSRRGGLVYEQYF. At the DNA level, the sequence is TGTGCCAGCAGCCGTAGGGGAGGGCTAGTCTACGAGCAGTACTTC.